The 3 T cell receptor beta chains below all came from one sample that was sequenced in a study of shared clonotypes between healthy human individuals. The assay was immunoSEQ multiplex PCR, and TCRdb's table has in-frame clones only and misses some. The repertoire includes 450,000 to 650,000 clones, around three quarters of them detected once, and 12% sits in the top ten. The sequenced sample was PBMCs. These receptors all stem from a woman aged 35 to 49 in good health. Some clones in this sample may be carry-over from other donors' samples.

CDR3 sequence (DNA): TGTGCCAGCACCGTCGGACAGGGCGCTGAAGCTTTCTTT. Translating it yields CASTVGQGAEAFF. This sequence joins TRBV7-9 and TRBJ1-1; TRBD1 agrees at 8 bases. The CDR3 consists of 13 residues. The germline CDR1 and CDR2 sequences are SEHNR and FQNEAQ (reference sequence). Unmatched junction bases numbered 7, after V lost 7 bases and J lost 6 bases.

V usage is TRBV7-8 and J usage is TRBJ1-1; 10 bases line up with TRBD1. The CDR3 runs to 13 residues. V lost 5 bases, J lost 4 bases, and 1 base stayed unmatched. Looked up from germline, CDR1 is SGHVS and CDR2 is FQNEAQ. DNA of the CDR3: TGTGCCAGCAGCCGGACAGGGGGCACTGAAGCTTTCTTT. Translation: CASSRTGGTEAFF.

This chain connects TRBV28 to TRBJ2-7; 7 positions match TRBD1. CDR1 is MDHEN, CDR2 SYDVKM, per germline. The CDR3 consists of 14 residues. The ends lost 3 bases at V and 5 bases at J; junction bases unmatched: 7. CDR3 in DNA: TGTGCCAGCAGTTTTCAGACAGGGTCCCACGAGCAGTACTTC. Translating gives CASSFQTGSHEQYF.